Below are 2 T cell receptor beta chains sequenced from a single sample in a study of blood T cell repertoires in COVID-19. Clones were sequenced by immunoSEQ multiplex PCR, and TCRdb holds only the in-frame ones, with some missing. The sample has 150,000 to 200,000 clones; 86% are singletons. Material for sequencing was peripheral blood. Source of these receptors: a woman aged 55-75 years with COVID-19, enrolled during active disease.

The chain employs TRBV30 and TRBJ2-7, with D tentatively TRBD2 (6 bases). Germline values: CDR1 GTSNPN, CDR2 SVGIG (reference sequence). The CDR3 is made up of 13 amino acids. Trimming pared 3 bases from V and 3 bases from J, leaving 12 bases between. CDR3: CAWSSGGLYEQYF. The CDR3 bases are TGTGCCTGGAGCTCTGGAGGGCTCTACGAGCAGTACTTC.

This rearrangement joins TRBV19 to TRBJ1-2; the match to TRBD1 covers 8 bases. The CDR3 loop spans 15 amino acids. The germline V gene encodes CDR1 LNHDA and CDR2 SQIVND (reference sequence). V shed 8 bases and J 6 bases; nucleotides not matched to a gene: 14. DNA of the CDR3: TGTGCCAGTCGCTCCGGGACAGGATCTTTGAATGGCTACACCTTC. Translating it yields CASRSGTGSLNGYTF.